Given below is one T cell receptor (beta chain) in context. The antigen remains undetermined. The junction does not match germline at one end; this may be a read error. This specimen comes from a study of metastatic and nonmetastatic thyroid tumors. As for the study in general: Across blood and tumor or nodule tissue, repertoires from malignant and benign thyroid patients were compared with one another.

Authors' data handling: Building a distant-metastasis classifier for papillary thyroid cancer drew on CDR3 differences across clinicopathological groups. TCRdb re-analyzed the PCR reads using MiXCR. These V and J calls are TCRdb output, not the study's own analysis. Of 21,000 or so clones listed, about 28% are singletons. None of the patients had undergone any treatment ahead of thyroid surgery. Notes on the study in general: Patients with malignant thyroid tumors reportedly had significantly higher TCR beta diversity than those with benign nodules, in blood and tumor.

This CDR3 region has 16 residues. Germline V gene sequence: CDR1 SGHRS, CDR2 YFSETQ. The specimen was tumor tissue. The V and J genes are TRBV5-1 and TRBJ2-3; 9 positions match TRBD2. This sequence originates from a male donor with papillary thyroid cancer or a benign thyroid nodule (not recorded which). Some clones in this sample may be carry-over from other donors' samples. CDR3: CAGSLGSSGTGVTQYF. For the CDR3, the DNA is TGCGCCGGCAGCTTGGGCTCTAGCGGGACGGGTGTTACGCAGTATTTT.